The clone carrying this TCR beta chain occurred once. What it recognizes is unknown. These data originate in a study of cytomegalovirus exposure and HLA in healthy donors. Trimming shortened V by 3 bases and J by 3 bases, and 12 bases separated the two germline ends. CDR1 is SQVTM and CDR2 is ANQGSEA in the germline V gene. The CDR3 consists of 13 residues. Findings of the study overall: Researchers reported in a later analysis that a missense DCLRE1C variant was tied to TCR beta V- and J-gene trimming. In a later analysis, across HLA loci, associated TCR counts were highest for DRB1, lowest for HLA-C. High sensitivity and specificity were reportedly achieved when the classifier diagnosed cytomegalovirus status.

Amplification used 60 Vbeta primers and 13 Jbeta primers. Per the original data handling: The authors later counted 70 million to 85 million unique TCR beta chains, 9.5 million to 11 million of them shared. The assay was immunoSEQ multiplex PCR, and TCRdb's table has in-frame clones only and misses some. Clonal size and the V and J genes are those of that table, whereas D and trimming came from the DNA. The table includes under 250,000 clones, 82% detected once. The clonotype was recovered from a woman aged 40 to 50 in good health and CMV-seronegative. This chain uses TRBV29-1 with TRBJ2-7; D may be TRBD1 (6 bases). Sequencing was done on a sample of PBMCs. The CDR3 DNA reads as TGCAGCGTTGAGGGACGGACAGACTACGAGCAGTACTTC. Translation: CSVEGRTDYEQYF.